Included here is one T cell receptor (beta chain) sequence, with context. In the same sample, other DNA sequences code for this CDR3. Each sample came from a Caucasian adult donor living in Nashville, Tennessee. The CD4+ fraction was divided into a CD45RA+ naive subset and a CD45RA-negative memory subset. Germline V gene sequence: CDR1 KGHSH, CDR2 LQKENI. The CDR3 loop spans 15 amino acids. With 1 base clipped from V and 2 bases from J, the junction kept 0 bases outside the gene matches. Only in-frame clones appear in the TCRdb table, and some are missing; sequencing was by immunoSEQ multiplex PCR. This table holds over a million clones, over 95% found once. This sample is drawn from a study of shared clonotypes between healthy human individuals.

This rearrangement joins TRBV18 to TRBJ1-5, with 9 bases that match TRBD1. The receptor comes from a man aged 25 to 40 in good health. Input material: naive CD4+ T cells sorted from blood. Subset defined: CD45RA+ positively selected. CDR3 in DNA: TGTGCCAGCTCACCACGACAGGGGGGCAATCAGCCCCAGCATTTT. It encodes CASSPRQGGNQPQHF. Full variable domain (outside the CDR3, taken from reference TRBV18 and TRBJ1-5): NAGVMQNPRHLVRRRGQEARLRCSPMKGHSHVYWYRQLPEEGLKFMVYLQKENIIDESGMPKERFSAEFPKEGPSILRIQQVVRGDSAAYFCASSPRQGGNQPQHFGDGTRLSIL.